These 8 T cell receptor beta chains originate from one sample sequenced in a study of blood T cell repertoires in COVID-19. Libraries were prepared by immunoSEQ multiplex PCR; TCRdb keeps only in-frame clonotypes and omits some of them. The data contain more than 150,000 clones, roughly 80% of them seen just once; the ten biggest clones take up nearly 8%. Sequenced sample: PBMCs or T cells enriched from blood (not recorded which). The receptor source for this set is a woman aged 50 to 60 who had recovered from COVID-19.

The chain combines TRBV7-9 with TRBJ1-2; D is possibly TRBD1 (6 bases). Trimming took 5 bases from V and 4 from J, leaving 14 bases between them. This CDR3 has 14 amino acids. The germline V gene has CDR1 SEHNR and CDR2 FQNEAQ (reference sequence). CDR3: CASSPAGGVYGYTF. CDR3 bases: TGTGCCAGCAGCCCAGCGGGGGGCGTCTATGGCTACACCTTC.

This chain uses TRBV3-1 (or the pseudogene TRBV3-2) with TRBJ2-7; D gene unclear. Germline lookup yields CDR1 LGHDT and CDR2 YNNKEL (reference sequence). This CDR3 has 11 residues. V lost 4 bases, J lost 8 bases, and 9 bases lay in between. The CDR3 coding sequence is TGTGCCAGCAGCCTAGGAGACCAGCAGTACTTC. The encoded protein is CASSLGDQQYF.

The gene calls are TRBV7-6 and TRBJ2-2, with a possible D match to TRBD1 (6 bases). Germline V gene sequence: CDR1 SGHVS, CDR2 FNYEAQ. Trimming removed 5 bases at V and 6 bases at J, with 16 bases between. The CDR3 runs 15 residues. CDR3 region: CASSPLTGNPGELFF. The DNA of the CDR3 is TGTGCCAGCAGCCCACTAACAGGGAATCCCGGGGAGCTGTTTTTT.

This chain connects TRBV18 to TRBJ2-1, with D possibly TRBD2 on 6 matching bases. The V end was cut by 2 bases, the J end by 7 bases, with 15 bases between. In germline, CDR1 is KGHSH, CDR2 LQKENI. CDR3 length equals 15 residues. The CDR3, as DNA: TGTGCCAGCTCACCAACCCGGGAGCGGTTGAATGAGCAGTTCTTC. Translating gives CASSPTRERLNEQFF.

V and J are TRBV24-1 and TRBJ2-1; D ambiguous. CDR3 size: 17 residues. Deletions cut 2 bases from V and 0 bases from J, with 13 bases between. The germline gives CDR1 KGHDR, CDR2 SFDVKD. CDR3 in amino acids: CATSDWPSRSSYNEQFF. CDR3 nucleotide sequence: TGTGCCACCAGTGATTGGCCTTCCCGGAGCTCCTACAATGAGCAGTTCTTC.

J is TRBJ2-1 and V is TRBV7-3; a possible D gene is TRBD2 (5 bases). CDR3 length: 16 residues. Germline V lookup: CDR1 SGHTA, CDR2 FQGTGA. V lost 1 base and J 7 bases, leaving 17 bases between the germline ends. The CDR3 DNA sequence: TGTGCCAGCAGCTTAAAGCGAGCGGCTAGCTTTAATGAGCAGTTCTTC. Its protein is CASSLKRAASFNEQFF. Full variable domain (rest looked up from reference TRBV7-3 and TRBJ2-1): GAGVSQTPSNKVTEKGKYVELRCDPISGHTALYWYRQSLGQGPEFLIYFQGTGAADDSGLPNDRFFAVRPEGSVSTLKIQRTERGDSAVYLCASSLKRAASFNEQFFGPGTRLTVL.

The chain combines TRBV12-5 with TRBJ1-5; tentatively, D is TRBD1 (6 bases). Germline values: CDR1 LGHNT, CDR2 FRNRAP. V lost 0 bases and J 9 bases, leaving 15 bases between the germline ends. CDR3 length equals 15 residues. The CDR3 is CASGLVRAGGGPQHF. Written as DNA, the CDR3 is TGTGCTAGTGGTTTGGTACGAGCGGGGGGCGGGCCCCAGCATTTT.

The V and J genes are TRBV19 and TRBJ2-3, with a weak D call TRBD2 (5 bases). Trimming removed 3 bases from V and 0 bases from J, with 13 bases in between. The CDR3 is 16 residues long. Germline CDR1 and CDR2: LNHDA and SQIVND (reference sequence). The CDR3 is CASSMAASSSTDTQYF. CDR3 nucleotides: TGTGCCAGTAGTATGGCGGCTAGCTCTAGCACAGATACGCAGTATTTT.